This T cell receptor (beta chain) stems from a study of T-cell memory formation after mild COVID-19. The overall study: Largely donor-specific TCR clusters were found.

Note on this clonotype: Its antigen remains unidentified.

This CDR3 region has 13 residues. CDR1 and CDR2 (germline): LNHNV, YYDKDF (reference sequence). V was pared by 6 bases and J by 7 bases, with 5 bases of the junction left unmatched. General study results and limits: Prior to infection, memory already included some responding clones, suggesting cross-reactive memory joined. CD4/CD8 balance held among clones contracting day 15 to 85, and later expanders leaned CD4+.

TCR alpha and TCR beta cDNA libraries with sample barcodes and UMIs came from 5'RACE using constant-segment primers. TCRdb passed the 5' RACE reads through MiXCR, listing each CDR3 protein once. The repertoire holds fewer than 500,000 distinct CDR3 sequences, with around a quarter as singletons. This TCR was sampled from an adult woman who had mild COVID-19 (a few samples of this study predate the infection). Cell type and time point are not known. The chain employs TRBV15 and TRBJ1-4, with 7 bases lining up with TRBD1. The source material was PBMCs or a T cell subset sorted from them (not recorded which). The CDR3 loop reads CATSPTGFEKLFF. CDR3 coding DNA: TGTGCCACCAGTCCGACAGGGTTTGAAAAACTGTTTTTT.